The clone carrying this T cell receptor (beta chain) was seen at least ten times. Its cognate antigen is unknown. The source of the sample is a study of beta chain features in type 1 diabetes. Study in general: Patients did not differ from healthy donors in age, gender or cell yield. Study findings and constraints: For patients, the naive, central memory and Treg TCRB repertoires appeared more alike than for healthy donors.

Trimming cost V 0 bases and J 6 bases, with 6 bases left between them. CDR1 and CDR2 (germline): LNHNV, YYDKDF (reference sequence). CDR3 length: 13 amino acids. Sequencing targeted expressed TCRB transcripts, as all isolated RNA had been reverse transcribed. Average reads for naive, central memory and regulatory T cell samples were roughly 3.4 million. Data came from immunoSEQ multiplex PCR; TCRdb stores just in-frame clones and leaves some out. This table has under 450,000 clones, around 13% appearing once. CD4+ cells of the naive, central memory, regulatory and stem cell-like memory types were sorted via CD45RO/CCR7/CD25/CD127/CD95/CD27.

The specimen sequenced was naive CD4+ T cells from blood. This receptor was obtained from a young man in good health. V and J are TRBV15 and TRBJ2-1; D unresolved. In nucleotides, the CDR3 is TGTGCCACCAGCAGAGAGAGTACCAATGAGCAGTTCTTC. Translated: CATSRESTNEQFF.